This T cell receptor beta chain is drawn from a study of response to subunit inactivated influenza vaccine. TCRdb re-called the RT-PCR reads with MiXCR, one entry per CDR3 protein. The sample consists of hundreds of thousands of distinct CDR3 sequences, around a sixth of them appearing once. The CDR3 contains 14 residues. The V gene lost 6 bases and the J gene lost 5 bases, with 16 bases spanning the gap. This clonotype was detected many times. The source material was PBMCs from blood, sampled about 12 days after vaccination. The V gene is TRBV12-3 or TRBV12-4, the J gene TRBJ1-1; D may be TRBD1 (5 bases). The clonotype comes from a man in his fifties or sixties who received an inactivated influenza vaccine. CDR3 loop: CASRRGPSGTEAFF. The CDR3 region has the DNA TGTGCCAGCAGACGGGGACCTTCGGGGACTGAAGCTTTCTTT.